These T cell receptor beta chains were read from a single sample in a study of T cells in Graves' hyperthyroidism and ophthalmopathy. TCRdb fed the multiplex PCR reads into MiXCR, producing one record per CDR3 protein. The sample lists around 500,000 distinct CDR3 sequences, around 13% occurring once. The sample consisted of blood. These receptors came from a woman in her 40s with Graves' hyperthyroidism. CDR3s include the opening cysteine and the closing phenylalanine or tryptophan. The D gene is left open where the match is weak. Not all rows give a size; the values are once, few, many and, for expanded clones, a class.

clone size | D gene | J gene | V gene | CDR3 DNA | CDR3 protein
many | . | TRBJ2-7 | TRBV5-1 | TGCGCCAGCAGCTTGGCCGGAGGAGGGGGAAGCTCCTACGAGCAGTACTTC | CASSLAGGGGSSYEQYF
many | . | TRBJ2-7 | TRBV5-5 | TGTGCCAGCAGCCCCCGAAGACAGGCCTACGAGCAGTACTTC | CASSPRRQAYEQYF
many | TRBD1 | TRBJ2-3 | TRBV4-2 | TGTGCCAGCAGCCAAGATCGACAGGGCTGGGATACGCAGTATTTT | CASSQDRQGWDTQYF
. | TRBD1 | TRBJ2-5 | TRBV7-9 | TGTGCCAGCAGCCCACGGACAGGGGACCAAGAGACCCAGTACTTC | CASSPRTGDQETQYF
many | . | TRBJ1-1 | TRBV20-1 | TGCAGTGCTAGAGATCCGGGAATGAACACTGAAGCTTTCTTT | CSARDPGMNTEAFF
. | . | TRBJ2-2 | TRBV29-1 | TGCAGCGTTGAAGGTTACGCGAACACCGGGGAGCTGTTTTTT | CSVEGYANTGELFF
many | TRBD2 | TRBJ2-3 | TRBV11-2 | TGTGCCAGCAGCTTATCTGGGGAGGGTACGCAGTATTTT | CASSLSGEGTQYF
few | . | TRBJ2-5 | TRBV25-1 | TGTGCCAGCAGTGAATTCATGGCAGGGGTGGAGACCCAGTACTTC | CASSEFMAGVETQYF
few | TRBD1 | TRBJ2-1 | TRBV20-1 | TGCAGTGCTAGTCACAGGGGTGATGAGCAGTTCTTC | CSASHRGDEQFF
many | . | TRBJ2-1 | TRBV15 | TGTGCCACCAGCAGAGGGTTAGGGCGGGGTTACAATGAGCAGTTCTTC | CATSRGLGRGYNEQFF
many | TRBD1 | TRBJ1-5 | TRBV6-1 | TGTGCCAGCAGGGAGACAGGGTTCAGCAATCAGCCCCAGCATTTT | CASRETGFSNQPQHF
. | TRBD2 | TRBJ2-1 | TRBV7-9 | TGTGCCAGCAGCTTAGTAGCGGGAGGCCATGAGCAGTTCTTC | CASSLVAGGHEQFF
. | . | TRBJ2-7 | TRBV7-2 | TGTGCCAGCAGCTTAGTGGCTAGCGACTCCTACGAGCAGTACTTC | CASSLVASDSYEQYF
many | . | TRBJ2-1 | TRBV5-1 | TGCGCCAGCAGCTATAGCTCATTCTCCTACAATGAGCAGTTCTTC | CASSYSSFSYNEQFF
. | TRBD2 | TRBJ2-7 | TRBV4-1 | TGCGCCAGCAGCCAAGGACTAGCGGGAGGGGCGTCCTACGAGCAGTACTTC | CASSQGLAGGASYEQYF
. | TRBD1 | TRBJ1-2 | TRBV3-1 | TGTGCCAGCAGCCTGGACAGGGCTGGCTACACCTTC | CASSLDRAGYTF
. | . | TRBJ1-5 | TRBV6-5 | TGTGCCAGCAGTTACTCGACCAGGGGCAATCAGCCCCAGCATTTT | CASSYSTRGNQPQHF
few | TRBD2 | TRBJ2-1 | TRBV19 | TGTGCCAGTAGTATAGGGGCTAGCGGGAGCTCCTACAATGAGCAGTTCTTC | CASSIGASGSSYNEQFF
few | . | TRBJ1-1 | TRBV10-3 | TGTGCCATCAGTGTGGAAAACACTGAAGCTTTCTTT | CAISVENTEAFF
many | . | TRBJ2-3 | TRBV3-1 | TGTGCCAGCAGCCAAGAGGTCGCCACAGATACGCAGTATTTT | CASSQEVATDTQYF
many | TRBD2 | TRBJ2-1 | TRBV7-6 | TGTGCCAGCAGCTTAGGTGGGACTAGCGGTCACAATGAGCAGTTCTTC | CASSLGGTSGHNEQFF
. | TRBD1 | TRBJ2-2 | TRBV30 | TGTGCCTGGAGAGCTCCCGGGACAGCGAACACCGGGGAGCTGTTTTTT | CAWRAPGTANTGELFF
many | TRBD2 | TRBJ2-7 | TRBV7-9 | TGTGCCAGCAGCTCCAGCGGGAGAGGCTACGAGCAGTACTTC | CASSSSGRGYEQYF
many | . | TRBJ2-7 | TRBV19 | TGTGCCAGTAGTTTGAACGGGGAGGCCTACGAGCAGTACTTC | CASSLNGEAYEQYF
few | TRBD2 | TRBJ2-3 | TRBV2 | TGTGCCACCACCGCCGGACTAGCGGGACTAGATACGCAGTATTTT | CATTAGLAGLDTQYF
many | . | TRBJ1-1 | TRBV28 | TGTGCCAGCAGTTTGGAAGGGACTGAAGCTTTCTTT | CASSLEGTEAFF
many | . | TRBJ1-4 | TRBV2 | TGTGCCAGCAGACCCCACAGGGAGTCTAAGGAAAAACTGTTTTTT | CASRPHRESKEKLFF
. | . | TRBJ2-3 | TRBV9 | TGTGCCAGCAGCACCCGGGGCACAGATACGCAGTATTTT | CASSTRGTDTQYF
few | . | TRBJ1-5 | TRBV25-1 | TGTGCCAGCAGTGAGTACGGCCACAATCAGCCCCAGCATTTT | CASSEYGHNQPQHF
many | . | TRBJ2-3 | TRBV3-1 | TGTGCCAGCAGCCAAGGGACAGTATACACAGATACGCAGTATTTT | CASSQGTVYTDTQYF
many | . | TRBJ1-5 | TRBV30 | TGTGCCTGGAGTACCACAGGGAACCAGCCCCAGCATTTT | CAWSTTGNQPQHF
few | . | TRBJ1-5 | TRBV9 | TGTGCCAGCAGCGTAGGAGGGAGCGCGCAGCCCCAGCATTTT | CASSVGGSAQPQHF
many | . | TRBJ2-2 | TRBV5-1 | TGTGCCAGCAGTGGGGGGAACACCGGGGAGCTGTTTTTT | CASSGGNTGELFF
many | . | TRBJ1-1 | TRBV12-3/TRBV12-4 | TGTGCCAGCAGTGTACAGTTTCGTAATCGGATCATGAACACTGAAGCTTTCTTT | CASSVQFRNRIMNTEAFF
many | . | TRBJ1-1 | TRBV19 | TGTGCCAGTAGTATCGGGACACCGAGGGCGGACACTGAAGCTTTCTTT | CASSIGTPRADTEAFF
once | . | TRBJ1-1 | TRBV19 | TGTGCCAGTAGCCTACTAAGGGGGGTGAACACTGAAGCTTTCTTT | CASSLLRGVNTEAFF
. | TRBD1 | TRBJ2-2 | TRBV6-1 | TGTGCCAGCGGACCGGGACAGAGGAGAACCGGGGAGCTGTTTTTT | CASGPGQRRTGELFF
many | . | TRBJ2-2 | TRBV12-3/TRBV12-4 | TGTGCCAGCAGTTATCCCGGCCCCCCAGTCCGAAGGAGGGGCACCGGGGAGCTGTTTTTT | CASSYPGPPVRRRGTGELFF
many | . | TRBJ2-7 | TRBV10-3 | TGTGCCATCAACTCCGGCGGGTTCTCCTACGAGCAGTACTTC | CAINSGGFSYEQYF
many | . | TRBJ2-2 | TRBV7-2 | TGTGCCAGCTCCCCCCAGACTGTTGGCGGGGAGCTGTTTTTT | CASSPQTVGGELFF
. | . | TRBJ2-7 | TRBV5-1 | TGCGCCAGCAGCTGGGACGGGACCGAAGGCGAGCAGTACTTC | CASSWDGTEGEQYF
many | TRBD1 | TRBJ1-5 | TRBV2 | TGTGCCAGCAGTGAACCGCGGACAGGGGGAGAGAGAGGAGGGCCCCAGCATTTT | CASSEPRTGGERGGPQHF
many | . | TRBJ1-5 | TRBV6-1 | TGTGCCAGCAGTGAAACCGGGGGGAGCAATCAGCCCCAGCATTTT | CASSETGGSNQPQHF
few | TRBD1 | TRBJ2-3 | TRBV5-8 | TGTGCCAGCACCACAACGACAGGGAGCGTCACAGATACGCAGTATTTT | CASTTTTGSVTDTQYF
few | . | TRBJ2-4 | TRBV6-1 | TGTGCCAGCAGTGAAGCGACAGTTACCAAAAACATTCAGTACTTC | CASSEATVTKNIQYF